This T cell receptor (beta chain) was recorded in a study of blood T cell repertoires in COVID-19 (TCRdb year 2020). For the study in its entirety: Samples covering the acute and convalescent phases of COVID-19 were provided by collaborators in the United States, Italy and Spain. A freely available public database, intended as a resource for researchers studying the immune response to SARS-CoV-2, is where the repertoires were released. Where available, HLA class I and class II types were taken from metadata supplied by the sample provider and were not determined by assay-based typing. Nearly every sample came with metadata listing a de-identified subject ID, COVID-19 status, age in years and sex. The prospective study material was composed of cDNA or gDNA derived from T cells, B-cell-depleted T cells, or PBMCs. Samples came from the ongoing ImmuneRACE study (first 160 participants) plus 1,254 subjects from 6 global collaborators. Deeply sampled blood TCRbeta repertoires from subjects exposed to, actively infected with, or recovered from COVID-19 were included in the dataset.

For this clone: This receptor's antigen is unknown. One base away there is no much larger clone; base qualities are not given.

Counted from cysteine to phenylalanine, this CDR3 has 14 amino acids. The entry retains the CDR3 DNA only, 42 bases that are in frame from base 1. Taken from the germline V gene (reference sequence), the CDR1 and CDR2 loops are LNHDA and SQIVND. The junction carries 16 bases between V and J, which are trimmed by 3 bases and 7 bases respectively. What the research found in general, with its limitations: Clinical and demographic metadata were provided uncurated, with the amount varying by source and participant.

TCRbeta CDR3 regions were amplified from genomic DNA using the immunoSEQ Assay, a bias-controlled multiplex PCR. On the study's bioinformatics: Nucleated cell counts per sample were estimated from amplification of reference gene primers within the assay. To quantify the absolute abundance of each unique TCRbeta CDR3 rearrangement, sequence reads were collapsed and filtered. For each sample, productive Simpson clonality was calculated by taking the square root of Simpson's diversity index across productive rearrangements. Not all clones reach the TCRdb copy of this immuneACCESS table, which keeps in-frame sequences only. Checked studies attribute under half of the gap to unresolved V genes and leave the rest unexplained. V, J and clone size derive from that table, while D and trimming were established from the DNA sequence. This sample lists 210,000 or so clones; almost 90% were detected once. The ten biggest clones cover approximately 2.6% of the sample.

Each collaborating institution followed its own protocols to collect whole blood in K2EDTA tubes. For TCRbeta analysis, collaborator samples were shipped as frozen whole blood, as isolated PBMCs, or as DNA extracted from either sample type. Material for sequencing was peripheral blood. The receptor chain draws on TRBV19 and TRBJ2-7; the D gene is perhaps TRBD2, from 7 matching bases. This sequence originates from a woman aged 55-69 years with acute or convalescent COVID-19. For the CDR3, the sequence is CASSMRGGLEEQYF. The DNA is TGTGCCAGTAGTATGAGGGGGGGCCTGGAAGAGCAGTACTTC. The CDR3 plus the reference TRBV19 and TRBJ2-7 genes for the other parts give the full variable domain: DGGITQSPKYLFRKEGQNVTLSCEQNLNHDAMYWYRQDPGQGLRLIYYSQIVNDFQKGDIAEGYSVSREKKESFPLTVTSAQKNPTAFYLCASSMRGGLEEQYFGPGTRLTVT.